This T cell receptor (beta chain) was recorded in a study of blood T cell repertoires in COVID-19. The repertoire was sequenced with immunoSEQ multiplex PCR; TCRdb's copy has only in-frame clones and lacks some. The repertoire has 120,000 to 150,000 clones, 84% of them found once; the top ten carry about 5.8%. The sample was PBMCs or T cells enriched from blood (not recorded which). The TCR was taken from a woman between 45 and 60 years old who had been exposed to COVID-19.

The CDR3: CASSFGVGRGIPDTQYF. CDR3 coding DNA: TGTGCCAGCAGTTTCGGGGTCGGTCGGGGTATCCCAGATACGCAGTATTTT. The V call is TRBV27, the J call TRBJ2-3; maybe TRBD2 (5 bases). The germline CDR1 and CDR2 sequences are MNHEY and SMNVEV (reference sequence). V lost 3 bases to trimming and J lost 4 bases, with 20 bases between them. This CDR3 comprises 17 residues.